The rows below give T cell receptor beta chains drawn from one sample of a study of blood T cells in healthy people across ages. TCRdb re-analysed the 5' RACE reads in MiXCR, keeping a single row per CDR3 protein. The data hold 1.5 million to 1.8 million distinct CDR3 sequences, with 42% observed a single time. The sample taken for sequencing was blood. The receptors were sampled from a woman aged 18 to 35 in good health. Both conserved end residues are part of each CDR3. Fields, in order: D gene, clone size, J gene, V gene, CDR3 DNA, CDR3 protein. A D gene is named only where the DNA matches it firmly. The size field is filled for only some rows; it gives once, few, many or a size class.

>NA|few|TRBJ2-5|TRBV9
TGTGCCAGCAGCCCCTCAGACTGGTTCGGGGAGACCCAGTACTTC
CASSPSDWFGETQYF
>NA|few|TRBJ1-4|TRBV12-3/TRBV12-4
TGTGCCAGTCTTCCCCGGTCCCAGGGGTTTAATGAAAAACTGTTTTTT
CASLPRSQGFNEKLFF
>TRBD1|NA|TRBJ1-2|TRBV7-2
TGTGCCAGCAGTACAACCGGGACAGGACTTGTGGGTGGCTACACCTTC
CASSTTGTGLVGGYTF
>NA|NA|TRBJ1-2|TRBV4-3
TGCGCCAGCAGCCAAGAAATGGCCTCGGGGGCAGGTGACTATGGCTACACCTTC
CASSQEMASGAGDYGYTF
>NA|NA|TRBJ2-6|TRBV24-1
TGTGCCAAGGACAAGGTGACTAGACCTGGGGCCAACGTCCTGACTTTC
CAKDKVTRPGANVLTF
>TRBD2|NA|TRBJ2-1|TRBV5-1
TGCGCCAGCAGCTCAAGGCTAGCGGGGTCGAATGAGCAGTTCTTC
CASSSRLAGSNEQFF
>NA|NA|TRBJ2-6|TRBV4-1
TGCGCCAGCAGCCAATCTCCGGGACGGGCTGGGGCCAACGTCCTGACTTTC
CASSQSPGRAGANVLTF
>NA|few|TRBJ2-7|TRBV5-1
TGCGCCAGCAGCCATAACAGGGGGGGACGCTACGAGCAGTACTTC
CASSHNRGGRYEQYF
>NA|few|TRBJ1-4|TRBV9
TGTGCCAGCAGCGTATCTGGGAATCCTAATGAAAAACTGTTTTTT
CASSVSGNPNEKLFF
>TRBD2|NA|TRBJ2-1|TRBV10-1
TGCGCCAGCAGTGAGGCGGGGGTAAGGAATGAGCAGTTCTTC
CASSEAGVRNEQFF
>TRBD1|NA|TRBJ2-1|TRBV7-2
TGTGCCAGCAGCACTAGGGGACAGGACAATGAGCAGTTCTTC
CASSTRGQDNEQFF
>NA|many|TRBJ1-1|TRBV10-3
TGTGCCATCAGTGAGTCTGAAGGGGGGGCCACTGAAGCTTTCTTT
CAISESEGGATEAFF
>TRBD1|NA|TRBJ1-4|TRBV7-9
TGTGCCAGCAGTCGACAGGGACCTGAAAAACTGTTTTTT
CASSRQGPEKLFF
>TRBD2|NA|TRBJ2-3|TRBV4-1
TGCGCCAGCAGCCAGAAAGGGGTGGCGGGGGACAGCACAGATACGCAGTATTTT
CASSQKGVAGDSTDTQYF